This T cell receptor beta chain was recorded in a study of cytomegalovirus exposure and HLA in healthy donors. The PCR made use of 60 Vbeta and 13 Jbeta primers. Repertoires were generated with immunoSEQ multiplex PCR, while TCRdb's copy carries only in-frame clones and drops some. The repertoire holds about 200,000 clones, with roughly 85% as singletons. With 7 bases clipped from V and 1 base from J, the junction kept 7 bases outside the gene matches. CDR1 is LNHDA, CDR2 SQIVND, per germline (reference sequence). This CDR3 region has 15 residues. The sample was PBMCs. This receptor was taken from a woman in her twenties or thirties in good health and CMV-seropositive. This chain uses TRBV19 with TRBJ2-5, with TRBD1 matching over 9 bases. The CDR3 loop reads CASTKPGQGQETQYF. CDR3 bases: TGTGCCAGTACCAAACCGGGACAGGGCCAAGAGACCCAGTACTTC.